This TCR beta chain originates from a study of blood T cell repertoires in COVID-19. Original processing notes: Counts of nucleated cells, estimated from reference gene primer amplification, were obtained. Sequenced by immunoSEQ multiplex PCR; TCRdb stores in-frame clones only, minus some. V and J calls and clone size follow that table, whereas D and trimming were derived from the DNA. The table records under 450,000 clones, approximately 90% of them present only once. This clone occurred a few times. Cohort assignment relied on participant-reported clinical history. Individuals in the exposed group had encountered a COVID-19 case within 2 weeks preceding study entry. Per the germline V gene, CDR1 is MNHNY and CDR2 is SVGAGI (reference sequence). Trimming at V came to 5 bases and at J to 0 bases, leaving 5 bases not matched to a gene. This CDR3 region has 17 residues.

The chain links TRBV6-6 to TRBJ2-1, with 12 bases lining up with TRBD2. The sequence was obtained from a woman aged 40 to 50 who had been exposed to COVID-19. The sequenced material came from PBMCs or T cells enriched from blood (not recorded which). The CDR3 region is CASSRLAGESSYNEQFF. Written as DNA, the CDR3 is TGTGCCAGCAGTCGACTAGCGGGAGAGAGCTCCTACAATGAGCAGTTCTTC.